This is a list of T cell receptor beta chains from one sample in a study of T cells in Graves' hyperthyroidism and ophthalmopathy. TCRdb reanalysed the multiplex PCR reads using MiXCR and keeps one entry per CDR3 protein. Counted here are about 110,000 distinct CDR3 sequences, 16% occurring once; the ten biggest clones make up 42%. The sequenced sample consisted of blood. These receptors all come from a woman between 45 and 65 years old with Graves' hyperthyroidism. CDR3s include the opening cysteine and the closing phenylalanine or tryptophan. D genes are given only for firm matches. Clone sizes are given selectively: once, few, many, or a class where the clone is expanded.

j_gene | v_gene | abundance | d_gene | CDR3aa | CDR3nt
TRBJ2-2 | TRBV2 | . | . | CASSVRTVAGELFF | TGTGCCAGCAGTGTCAGGACTGTTGCCGGGGAGCTGTTTTTT
TRBJ2-2 | TRBV7-2 | . | . | CASSQDRREFGELFF | TGTGCCAGCAGCCAAGATCGTCGGGAATTCGGGGAGCTGTTTTTT
TRBJ2-1 | TRBV24-1 | many | . | CATSDLGPDSPNGQFF | TGTGCCACCAGTGATTTGGGACCGGACTCCCCAAACGGGCAGTTCTTC
TRBJ2-5 | TRBV27 | many | TRBD2 | CASSFLAGGWKQETQYF | TGTGCCAGCAGTTTTCTAGCGGGAGGCTGGAAACAAGAGACCCAGTACTTC
TRBJ2-3 | TRBV28 | many | TRBD2 | CASSFGTSGISTDTQYF | TGTGCCAGCAGTTTTGGGACTAGCGGTATTAGCACAGATACGCAGTATTTT
TRBJ2-5 | TRBV10-3 | . | . | CAISESKLEQVYQETQYF | TGTGCCATCAGTGAGTCGAAGTTGGAACAGGTCTACCAAGAGACCCAGTACTTC
TRBJ1-2 | TRBV7-2 | many | . | CASSLRMDQGRYTF | TGTGCCAGCAGCTTACGGATGGATCAGGGGCGCTACACCTTC
TRBJ2-2 | TRBV15 | many | . | CATSRDTGGAGELFF | TGTGCCACCAGCAGAGATACCGGAGGGGCCGGGGAGCTGTTTTTT
TRBJ1-2 | TRBV19 | many | . | CASTQPGRMGGYTF | TGTGCCAGTACCCAGCCCGGACGGATGGGCGGCTACACCTTC
TRBJ1-4 | TRBV12-3/TRBV12-4 | many | TRBD1 | CASSLGTGAGEKLFF | TGTGCCAGCAGTTTAGGGACAGGGGCTGGTGAAAAACTGTTTTTT
TRBJ2-1 | TRBV5-8 | many | . | CASVGPYNEQFF | TGTGCCAGCGTCGGCCCATACAATGAGCAGTTCTTC
TRBJ2-2 | TRBV12-3/TRBV12-4 | many | TRBD1 | CASSRPDLTGFYPNTGELFF | TGTGCCAGCAGTCGGCCTGACCTGACAGGGTTCTACCCAAACACCGGGGAGCTGTTTTTT
TRBJ2-1 | TRBV2 | many | . | CASSESAASYNEQFF | TGTGCCAGCAGTGAAAGTGCAGCCTCCTACAATGAGCAGTTCTTC
TRBJ2-1 | TRBV7-2 | many | TRBD2 | CASSLEAGGEYNEQFF | TGTGCCAGCAGCTTAGAAGCGGGAGGAGAGTACAATGAGCAGTTCTTC
TRBJ2-2 | TRBV11-2 | many | . | CASSPRTWAGELFF | TGTGCCAGCAGCCCGAGGACCTGGGCCGGGGAGCTGTTTTTT
TRBJ2-1 | TRBV7-9 | many | . | CASSRTLGNEQFF | TGTGCCAGCAGTAGGACTCTAGGGAATGAGCAGTTCTTC
TRBJ2-6 | TRBV30 | many | . | CAWTGDSGANVLTF | TGTGCCTGGACAGGAGACTCTGGGGCCAACGTCCTGACTTTC
TRBJ1-4 | TRBV20-1 | many | . | CSANLRGEKLFF | TGCAGCGCTAACCTCAGGGGTGAAAAACTGTTTTTT
TRBJ2-1 | TRBV19 | many | TRBD2 | CASAPTSGRFGDEQFF | TGTGCCAGTGCCCCCACTAGCGGGAGATTTGGAGATGAGCAGTTCTTC
TRBJ1-2 | TRBV20-1 | many | TRBD1 | CSAFGTGDGYTF | TGCAGTGCTTTCGGGACAGGGGATGGCTACACCTTC
TRBJ2-7 | TRBV5-6 | . | . | CASSFYICSAPNGGNYEQYF | .
TRBJ2-5 | TRBV20-1 | . | . | CSARDLGIGGARVETQYF | TGCAGTGCTAGGGACCTGGGGATTGGCGGTGCAAGGGTAGAGACCCAGTACTTC
TRBJ1-5 | TRBV10-3 | many | . | CAISESGGGGNQPQHF | TGTGCCATCAGTGAGTCGGGAGGGGGGGGCAATCAGCCCCAGCATTTT
TRBJ2-1 | TRBV19 | many | . | CASSLDSSYNEQFF | TGTGCCAGTAGTCTCGATAGCTCCTACAATGAGCAGTTCTTC
TRBJ1-3 | TRBV19 | few | TRBD1 | CASSETGRGNTIYF | TGTGCCAGTAGTGAGACAGGGCGCGGAAACACCATATATTTT
TRBJ2-1 | TRBV20-1 | many | TRBD1 | CSARDRVSYNEQFF | TGCAGTGCTAGGGACAGGGTGTCCTACAATGAGCAGTTCTTC
TRBJ2-3 | TRBV20-1 | . | . | CSAAGTGGTSGSVEDTQYF | TGCAGTGCTGCCGGGACAGGGGGAACTAGCGGGAGCGTCGAAGATACGCAGTATTTT
TRBJ1-5 | TRBV7-9 | many | . | CASSSGVAQPQHF | TGTGCCAGCAGTTCTGGGGTCGCTCAGCCCCAGCATTTT
TRBJ2-7 | TRBV19 | many | TRBD2 | CASSQAGFDEQYF | TGTGCCAGTTCCCAAGCGGGATTCGACGAGCAGTACTTC
TRBJ2-3 | TRBV7-9 | few | TRBD2 | CAIPGTSGREDTQYF | TGTGCCATACCGGGGACTAGCGGGAGAGAAGATACGCAGTATTTT
TRBJ1-6 | TRBV5-1 | . | . | CASSLEVGGGSSPLHF | TGCGCCAGCAGCTTGGAAGTTGGGGGTGGGAGTTCACCCCTCCACTTT
TRBJ1-2 | TRBV2 | many | . | CASRGQGGGGYTF | TGTGCCAGCAGAGGGCAGGGAGGAGGGGGCTACACCTTC
TRBJ2-3 | TRBV20-1 | many | TRBD2 | CSAGGVAGADTQYF | TGCAGTGCCGGGGGAGTAGCGGGTGCGGATACGCAGTATTTT
TRBJ1-2 | TRBV12-3/TRBV12-4 | many | . | CASSSSRLNYGYTF | TGTGCCAGCAGTTCGAGCAGGCTCAACTATGGCTACACCTTC
TRBJ2-1 | TRBV28 | many | . | CASSPVVSSYNEQFF | TGTGCCAGCAGTCCCGTGGTGAGCTCCTACAATGAGCAGTTCTTC
TRBJ1-1 | TRBV29-1 | . | . | CSVTGLPTEAFF | TGCAGCGTCACAGGGTTACCCACTGAAGCTTTCTTT
TRBJ2-1 | TRBV7-9 | . | TRBD2 | CASSTGLADNEQFF | TGTGCCAGCAGCACGGGACTAGCGGATAATGAGCAGTTCTTC
TRBJ1-2 | TRBV28 | . | . | CASSLTPVYGYTF | TGTGCCAGCAGTTTAACCCCTGTCTATGGCTACACCTTC
TRBJ2-2 | TRBV7-2 | many | . | CASSFSGNTGELFF | TGTGCCAGCAGCTTCAGTGGGAACACCGGGGAGCTGTTTTTT
TRBJ1-1 | TRBV20-1 | . | . | CSATGGNTEAFF | TGCAGTGCCACCGGGGGGAACACTGAAGCTTTCTTT
TRBJ2-1 | TRBV2 | . | TRBD2 | CASSTPGLAFDEQFF | TGTGCCAGCAGTACCCCGGGACTAGCTTTTGATGAGCAGTTCTTC
TRBJ2-1 | TRBV28 | many | . | CASSLINEQFF | TGTGCCAGCAGTTTAATCAATGAGCAGTTCTTC
TRBJ2-1 | TRBV9 | few | . | CASSVNILGALGAGNNEQFF | TGTGCCAGCAGCGTAAATATTTTGGGGGCTTTGGGGGCTGGCAACAATGAGCAGTTCTTC
TRBJ2-5 | TRBV20-1 | many | TRBD2 | CSARGLAQETQYF | TGCAGTGCTAGGGGACTAGCGCAAGAGACCCAGTACTTC
TRBJ1-5 | TRBV2 | many | . | CASSKPHGNQPQHF | TGTGCCAGCAGTAAACCACACGGGAATCAGCCCCAGCATTTT
TRBJ2-1 | TRBV11-2 | . | TRBD1 | CASSTRTGRYNEQFF | TGTGCCAGCAGCACCCGGACAGGCCGCTACAATGAGCAGTTCTTC
TRBJ1-2 | TRBV28 | many | . | CASQSGQDYGYTF | TGTGCCAGCCAGAGCGGACAAGACTATGGCTACACCTTC